These T cell receptor beta chains were read from a single sample in a study of patients and donors after allogeneic stem cell transplantation. TCRdb itself ran the RT-PCR reads through MiXCR, one entry per CDR3 protein. The sample holds 400,000 to 500,000 distinct CDR3 sequences, roughly 16% seen once. Sequences were obtained from blood, either unsorted or a sorted T cell fraction (not recorded which). Receptors were obtained from a human donor who was either an allogeneic HSCT recipient or a stem cell or donor lymphocyte infusion donor (not recorded which). It is not recorded whose cells these are; they may come from a transplant donor. CDR3s include the opening cysteine and the closing phenylalanine or tryptophan. Each record gives: clone size, D gene, V gene, J gene, CDR3 protein, CDR3 DNA. A D gene is named only where the DNA matches it firmly. The size entry is marked missing in some rows and otherwise reads once, few, many or a size class.

-	TRBD2	TRBV7-8	TRBJ2-1	CASSIRLAAGDEQFF	TGTGCCAGCAGCATTCGACTAGCGGCGGGCGATGAGCAGTTCTTC
many	TRBD2	TRBV4-3	TRBJ2-1	CASSPMTSGQANEQFF	TGCGCCAGCAGCCCCATGACTAGCGGGCAGGCTAATGAGCAGTTCTTC
few	TRBD1	TRBV5-1	TRBJ2-4	CASSLAGDRINIQYF	TGCGCCAGCAGCTTGGCCGGGGACAGGATAAACATTCAGTACTTC
-	TRBD1	TRBV4-1	TRBJ1-2	CASSQDSTGNDGYTF	TGCGCCAGCAGCCAAGATTCGACAGGGAACGATGGCTACACCTTC
-	TRBD2	TRBV6-1	TRBJ2-2	CASSPSGRGGELFF	TGTGCCAGCAGTCCTAGCGGGAGGGGGGGGGAGCTGTTTTTT
few	-	TRBV10-3	TRBJ2-2	CAISVWEPNTGELFF	TGTGCCATCAGTGTGTGGGAGCCGAACACCGGGGAGCTGTTTTTT
-	TRBD1	TRBV9	TRBJ2-5	CASTVHQDRVGETQYF	TGTGCCAGCACCGTACATCAGGACAGGGTGGGGGAGACCCAGTACTTC
many	-	TRBV20-1	TRBJ2-1	CSPDPSDSPYNEQFF	TGCAGTCCCGACCCGTCGGACAGCCCCTACAATGAGCAGTTCTTC
few	-	TRBV7-3	TRBJ2-2	CASSPQGGFTGELFF	TGTGCCAGCAGCCCCCAGGGGGGGTTCACCGGGGAGCTGTTTTTT
many	TRBD1	TRBV20-1	TRBJ1-1	CSARGSRAEAFF	TGCAGTGCCAGGGGGTCGCGCGCTGAAGCTTTCTTT
few	-	TRBV5-6	TRBJ1-1	CASSGSQGRSTEAFF	TGTGCCAGCAGCGGATCACAGGGACGGAGCACTGAAGCTTTCTTT
-	-	TRBV9	TRBJ2-1	CASSVAGYNEQFF	TGTGCCAGCAGCGTAGCAGGGTACAATGAGCAGTTCTTC
few	TRBD1	TRBV2	TRBJ2-2	CASTPQGTTGELFF	TGTGCCAGCACTCCACAGGGGACCACCGGGGAGCTGTTTTTT
many	-	TRBV18	TRBJ1-1	CASSPGQEAFF	TGTGCCAGCTCACCCGGACAGGAAGCTTTCTTT
few	-	TRBV20-1	TRBJ1-1	CSAKVGMNTEAFF	TGCAGTGCTAAAGTCGGTATGAACACTGAAGCTTTCTTT
few	TRBD1	TRBV7-2	TRBJ1-2	CASSLSGQGRYGYTF	TGTGCCAGCAGCTTAAGCGGACAGGGGCGCTATGGCTACACCTTC
once	TRBD1	TRBV6-1	TRBJ2-5	CASSASQGAKTQYF	TGTGCCAGCAGCGCCTCACAGGGGGCAAAGACCCAGTACTTC
few	TRBD2	TRBV9	TRBJ2-7	CASSVAGGLEQYF	TGTGCCAGCAGCGTAGCGGGGGGTCTGGAGCAGTACTTC
few	TRBD2	TRBV15	TRBJ2-1	CATSRGGLAGGPSYNEQFF	TGTGCCACCAGCAGAGGCGGACTAGCGGGAGGGCCCTCCTACAATGAGCAGTTCTTC
-	TRBD2	TRBV3-1	TRBJ2-7	CASSQVSPRAGVYEQYF	TGTGCCAGCAGCCAAGTTTCCCCTCGGGCGGGAGTCTACGAGCAGTACTTC
few	TRBD1	TRBV12-3/TRBV12-4	TRBJ2-7	CASSPPGQNYEQYF	TGTGCCAGCAGTCCGCCGGGACAGAACTACGAGCAGTACTTC
few	-	TRBV24-1	TRBJ2-2	CATSDLQVVSHPGELFF	TGTGCCACCAGTGATTTACAAGTGGTTTCCCACCCCGGGGAGCTGTTTTTT
many	-	TRBV7-8	TRBJ2-7	CASSPRETIYEQYF	TGTGCCAGCAGCCCCCGAGAGACGATTTACGAGCAGTACTTC
once	-	TRBV6-5	TRBJ2-3	CASSYFGQNTDTQYF	TGTGCCAGCAGTTACTTCGGACAGAACACAGATACGCAGTATTTT
-	TRBD1	TRBV20-1	TRBJ1-3	CSARVGQGTGNTIYF	TGCAGTGCTAGGGTGGGACAGGGTACGGGAAACACCATATATTTT
-	-	TRBV11-1	TRBJ2-1	CASSFLPGSSYNEQFF	TGTGCCAGCAGCTTTCTTCCTGGGAGCTCCTACAATGAGCAGTTCTTC
-	-	TRBV27	TRBJ1-2	CASGTGFNYGYTF	TGTGCCAGCGGAACAGGCTTTAACTATGGCTACACCTTC
-	TRBD1	TRBV30	TRBJ2-7	CAWSRGQGAYEQYF	TGTGCCTGGAGTCGGGGACAGGGGGCATACGAGCAGTACTTC
few	-	TRBV10-3	TRBJ2-3	CAISRQASTDTQYF	TGTGCCATCAGTCGGCAAGCCAGCACAGATACGCAGTATTTT
-	-	TRBV7-2	TRBJ1-5	CASRTSDYSNQPQHF	TGTGCCAGCAGAACCTCCGACTATAGCAATCAGCCCCAGCATTTT
-	-	TRBV7-8	TRBJ2-1	CASSSIEQFF	TGTGCCAGCAGCTCCATAGAGCAGTTCTTC
-	-	TRBV12-3/TRBV12-4	TRBJ1-5	CASSLASLGNQPQHF	TGTGCCAGCAGTTTGGCGTCGCTGGGCAATCAGCCCCAGCATTTT
-	-	TRBV11-2	TRBJ2-2	CASSPTHAGELFF	TGTGCCAGCAGCCCCACCCACGCCGGGGAGCTGTTTTTT
few	-	TRBV6-4	TRBJ2-7	CASSQGPSYEQYF	TGTGCCAGCTCCCAGGGTCCCTCCTACGAGCAGTACTTC
-	-	TRBV20-1	TRBJ1-4	CSARILSGEKLFF	TGCAGTGCTAGAATCCTTTCGGGGGAAAAACTGTTTTTT
many	-	TRBV20-1	TRBJ1-5	CSAVNRDGQPQHF	TGCAGTGCGGTGAACAGGGATGGGCAGCCCCAGCATTTT
-	-	TRBV6-2/TRBV6-3	TRBJ2-6	CASTGRYSGANVLTF	TGTGCCAGCACAGGCAGGTACTCTGGGGCCAACGTCCTGACTTTC
many	-	TRBV7-9	TRBJ2-7	CASRSTGALSEQYF	TGTGCCAGCCGTTCGACAGGAGCCCTCTCCGAGCAGTACTTC
-	-	TRBV12-3/TRBV12-4	TRBJ1-2	CASSLGQLWGGYTF	TGTGCCAGCAGTTTAGGTCAGCTCTGGGGAGGCTACACCTTC
-	-	TRBV3-1	TRBJ1-1	CASNKKGTRNTEAFF	TGTGCCAGCAACAAAAAGGGGACACGGAACACTGAAGCTTTCTTT
few	-	TRBV7-9	TRBJ2-7	CASSLENF	TGTGCCAGCAGCTTAGAGAACTTC
few	-	TRBV7-9	TRBJ2-3	CASSPRNGDTQYF	TGTGCCAGCAGCCCCCGAAACGGAGATACGCAGTATTTT
-	-	TRBV4-2	TRBJ2-2	CASSPKEIRVSSGELFF	TGTGCCAGCAGCCCAAAGGAAATCAGGGTGTCGAGCGGGGAGCTGTTTTTT
once	-	TRBV7-9	TRBJ1-3	CASSLDRTVSGNTIYF	TGTGCCAGCAGCTTAGATCGGACGGTCTCTGGAAACACCATATATTTT
-	-	TRBV4-3	TRBJ1-2	CASSQDLTANYGYTF	TGCGCCAGCAGCCAAGATCTGACGGCTAACTATGGCTACACCTTC
-	-	TRBV21-1	TRBJ2-3	CASSKVSQREGRDTQYF	TGTGCCAGCAGCAAAGTGAGCCAGCGGGAGGGCAGAGATACGCAGTATTTT
-	TRBD1	TRBV12-3/TRBV12-4	TRBJ1-6	CASSSAGTGVSPLHF	TGTGCCAGCAGTTCCGCCGGGACAGGGGTATCACCCCTCCACTTT
-	-	TRBV11-2	TRBJ2-6	CASSLEPQGRYSGANVLTF	TGTGCCAGCAGCTTAGAGCCACAGGGCCGATACTCTGGGGCCAACGTCCTGACTTTC
few	-	TRBV18	TRBJ2-6	CASSPGSSGANVLTF	TGTGCCAGCTCACCTGGGTCATCTGGGGCCAACGTCCTGACTTTC
-	TRBD1	TRBV4-3	TRBJ2-3	CASSLRQGYTDTQYF	TGCGCCAGCAGCCTCAGACAGGGTTACACAGATACGCAGTATTTT
few	-	TRBV6-2/TRBV6-3	TRBJ2-2	CASNQGNTGELFF	TGTGCCAGCAATCAGGGGAACACCGGGGAGCTGTTTTTT